One T cell receptor (beta chain) is described in this entry. Antigen: not known. This sample stems from a study of OX40 agonist ivuxolimab in advanced cancers. Across the study: Patients were roughly 83% male with ages roughly 20 to 80, mean around 61. Study-level findings and limits: Low normalized T-cell clonal expansion also characterized some of the nonresponders. At 0.1 to 3.0 mg/kg and by week 6, CD4+ and CD8+ T cells in the blood had expanded clonally.

CDR3 length: 14 amino acids. V was pared by 7 bases and J by 1 base, with 4 bases of the junction left unmatched. Germline V gives CDR1 MNHEY, CDR2 SVGAGI. The repertoire was sequenced with immunoSEQ multiplex PCR; TCRdb's copy has only in-frame clones and lacks some. The sample lists approximately 69,000 clones; approximately 86% were seen once. This chain links TRBV6-5 with TRBJ2-5; 9 bases align to TRBD1. This sample comprised CD4+ or CD8+ T cells sorted from blood, obtained in a trial of the OX40 agonist ivuxolimab. The receptor's source is an adult with an advanced solid tumor such as melanoma, head and neck, liver or kidney cancer. This CDR3 is CASKGQGFQETQYF. The CDR3 nucleotides read TGTGCCAGCAAGGGACAGGGCTTCCAAGAGACCCAGTACTTC.